This entry lists 6 T cell receptor beta chains sequenced from one sample in a study of T-cell reconstitution after alpha-beta-depleted transplantation in children. The TCRbeta library was prepared with unique molecular identifiers. TCRdb processed the PCR reads anew with MiXCR; each CDR3 protein has one entry. The data contain more than 500,000 distinct CDR3 sequences, around 10% of them singletons. The material sequenced was PBMCs, mostly from graft donor cells, taken 180 days after TCRalphabeta/CD19-depleted stem cell transplant. Source of these receptors: a female patient between 2 and 15 years old who had a stem cell transplant for aplastic anemia, so the T cells may come from the graft donor.

This clonotype was picked up a small number of times. The rearrangement joins TRBV28 to TRBJ2-7; 8 nucleotides line up with TRBD1. The CDR3 covers 14 residues. Germline CDR1 reads MDHEN; CDR2 reads SYDVKM. J gave up 4 bases and V 1 base, and 3 bases lay outside the gene matches. The CDR3 DNA follows: TGTGCCAGCAGTTTATCCAGGGGGCGATACGAGCAGTACTTC. It translates to CASSLSRGRYEQYF.

The chain is built from TRBV15 and TRBJ2-1; TRBD2 is a possible D gene (6 bases). Trimming took 4 bases from V and 12 from J, leaving 19 bases between them. The CDR3 contains 14 residues. Germline CDR1 LNHNV, CDR2 YYDKDF (reference sequence). CDR3 amino acids: CATSIELARLSQFF. The CDR3 DNA sequence: TGTGCCACCAGCATAGAGCTAGCGCGCCTCTCGCAGTTCTTC. Using reference TRBV15 and TRBJ2-1 for the parts outside the CDR3, the full variable domain is DAMVIQNPRYQVTQFGKPVTLSCSQTLNHNVMYWYQQKSSQAPKLLFHYYDKDFNNEADTPDNFQSRRPNTSFCFLDIRSPGLGDTAMYLCATSIELARLSQFFGPGTRLTVL.

This clonotype was picked up a small number of times. The genes are TRBV5-1 and TRBJ1-2, with unresolved D. Germline CDR1 SGHRS, CDR2 YFSETQ. The CDR3 sequence is 15 residues long. V was clipped by 0 bases and J by 1 base, with 10 bases between them. CDR3 bases: TGCGCCAGCAGCTTGGCCCCGGACGGTAACTATGGCTACACCTTC. Residues: CASSLAPDGNYGYTF.

V and J are TRBV4-1 and TRBJ2-3; TRBD2 agrees at 11 bases. After removal of 1 base from V and 6 bases from J, the junction contained 9 bases not matched to a gene. Germline CDR1 is MGHRA and CDR2 is YSYEKL. There are 17 residues in the CDR3. CDR3 sequence reads: CASSQGVYTSGSDTQYF. The CDR3 nucleotides are TGCGCCAGCAGCCAAGGAGTGTATACTAGCGGGAGTGATACGCAGTATTTT.

This clonotype was counted a few times. The gene calls are TRBV6-2 or TRBV6-3 and TRBJ1-2; D remains ambiguous. This CDR3 is built from 15 residues. Trimming cost V 2 bases and J 0 bases, with 10 bases left between them. The germline gives CDR1 MNHEY, CDR2 SVGEGT. DNA of the CDR3: TGTGCCAGCAGTTACGGACCGTTTGCTAACTATGGCTACACCTTC. As protein: CASSYGPFANYGYTF.

This clonotype has more than one count but fewer than ten. The rearrangement uses TRBV6-5 and TRBJ2-7; D ambiguous. Trimming took 0 bases from V and 3 from J, leaving 9 bases between them. The CDR3 is 14 amino acids. CDR1 and CDR2 from the germline V gene are MNHEY and SVGAGI. In DNA form, the CDR3 reads TGTGCCAGCAGTTACTCGGCGAGCGTCTACGAGCAGTACTTC. Its protein is CASSYSASVYEQYF.